This T cell receptor beta chain was recorded in a study of immunodeficiency (dated by TCRdb to between 2019 and 2020). Study-level background: Repertoire analysis was done to look for VDJ recombination defects and oligoclonality. The investigation overall reported the following: V-J pairing and productive entropy of CD4+ T cells appeared to be similar between patients and controls. In entropy comparisons, n=3 (open circles) was shown for patients versus healthy controls, and a thymic development effect was only suggested as possible. Based on top-100 and total clonotype frequencies, severe oligoclonality was found in patient CD8+ T cells but not in patient CD4+ T cells.

Concerning this clone: The antigen it binds to is not known. Base qualities are not recorded, but no much larger clone differs from it by a single base.

Here V drops 4 bases and J drops 4 bases, and the junction holds 9 bases not matched to any gene. Taken from the germline V gene, the CDR1 and CDR2 loops are SGHVS and FQNEAQ. Counted from cysteine to phenylalanine, this CDR3 has 16 amino acids. The sequence is cut down to CDR3 DNA, 48 bases in frame from base 1. CD3+CD4+ T cells were sorted from fresh PBMCs before TCR sequencing. Genomic DNA was extracted using the QIAamp DNA Blood Mini Kit and was submitted for immunoSEQ repertoire analysis. CDR3 regions were amplified by multiplex PCR from a standard quantity of genomic DNA template. PCR products were sequenced on an Illumina platform. The paper's data handling went like this. Sequences were mapped to a reference, using V, D and J gene definitions from IMGT. To get rid of PCR and sequencing errors, closely related sequences were merged using a nearest-neighbor clustering algorithm. V, D and J usage was analyzed in productive unique and total sequences using ImmunoSEQ Analyzer tools and R version 3.6.1. TCRdb retrieved this table from immuneACCESS and kept in-frame rearrangements only. Not all clones are present; in checked studies, unresolved V genes account for under half, and no reason is known for the remainder. That table gives V, J and clone size, and the DNA gave D and trimming. The sample includes approximately 4,000 clones, with around 91% observed a single time. Around 4.5% of the sample lies in the top ten.

Sequencing was done on a sample of CD4+ T cells from blood. This sequence was found in a human donor in good health. The sequence joins TRBV7-8 to TRBJ2-3, and TRBD1 aligns with 9 junction nucleotides. The DNA reads TGTGCCAGCAGCTCCAGGGACAGGGAACTTGCAGATACGCAGTATTTT. Its coded protein is CASSSRDRELADTQYF.